This section outlines one T cell receptor (beta chain) sequence together with its context. Its antigen is unidentified. The record originates from a study of Ad26.COV2.S vaccination and SARS-CoV-2 variants. The study's findings and limits: Reported post-vaccination CD8+ and CD4+ T cell responses to spike showed substantial breadth.

Treatment specified: 19 received Ad26.COV2.S at low or high dose, single or two shots; several received placebo; per-sample allocation not given. Day 63 after the first vaccine or placebo injection was the time point for sampling. An Ad26 vector expressing Wuhan-strain SARS-CoV-2 spike served as the vaccine. The method was immunoSEQ multiplex PCR; TCRdb's version includes in-frame clones alone and lacks a portion of them. Of roughly 400,000 clones listed, 70% to 90% are singletons. The TCR originated in a person aged 18 to 65 who received the Ad26.COV2.S COVID-19 vaccine or a placebo. The sample in question was peripheral blood, obtained in a trial of Ad26.COV2.S vaccine versus placebo.

CDR3 region: CASSQVNEGEAFF. CDR3 DNA: TGCGCCAGCAGCCAAGTAAATGAAGGGGAAGCTTTCTTT. The V call is TRBV4-1, the J call TRBJ1-1; no clear D gene. This CDR3 spans 13 amino acids. V was shortened by 1 base and J by 8 bases, with 11 bases between the two germline ends. Per the germline V gene, CDR1 is MGHRA and CDR2 is YSYEKL.